These 8 T cell receptor beta chains share one sample of origin, sequenced in a study of CD8 T cells in Susac syndrome. With random hexamers, reverse transcription was performed on about 0.45 to 1 ug of RNA. TCRdb recomputed calls from the immunoSEQ multiplex PCR reads with MiXCR, one row per CDR3 protein. The table lists fewer than 90,000 distinct CDR3 sequences, about 93% of them singletons. Sample: CD8+ T cells from PBMCs. These receptors all stem from a human donor with Susac syndrome.

The V call is TRBV20-1, the J call TRBJ2-3; weak D call: TRBD2 (7 bases). Germline V gene data show CDR1 as DFQATT and CDR2 as SNEGSKA (reference sequence). CDR3 length: 16 amino acids. Trimming stripped 0 bases from V and 2 bases from J, with 15 bases between. Written as DNA, the CDR3 is TGCAGTGCTAGAGATGGAACGGGGGGCCCCACAGATACGCAGTATTTT. Residues: CSARDGTGGPTDTQYF.

This clonotype was observed a few times. The V call is TRBV7-6, the J call TRBJ2-5; D is unclear. Germline-derived CDR1 and CDR2 are SGHVS and FNYEAQ. The CDR3 spans 16 residues. V was trimmed by 5 bases and J by 0 bases, leaving 16 bases between them. The CDR3 region has the DNA TGTGCCAGCAGCCCCCACAGCAGTTTTAACCAAGAGACCCAGTACTTC. Translating it yields CASSPHSSFNQETQYF.

The chain links TRBV5-4 to TRBJ2-3; TRBD2 agrees at 10 bases. CDR3 length equals 18 residues. Germline CDR1 SGHNT, CDR2 YYREEE (reference sequence). V was pared by 1 base and J by 2 bases, with 10 bases of the junction left unmatched. In DNA, the CDR3 is TGTGCCAGCAGCTTGAATCCTAGCGGGAGCTTCGCCACAGATACGCAGTATTTT. This sequence encodes CASSLNPSGSFATDTQYF.

V is TRBV18 and J is TRBJ1-2, with D maybe TRBD1 (5 bases). CDR1 and CDR2 from the germline V gene are KGHSH and LQKENI. The CDR3 covers 15 residues. V gave up 3 bases and J gave up 4 bases, with 15 bases separating them. CDR3 region: CASSPVEGWTYGYTF. Written as DNA, the CDR3 is TGTGCCAGCTCACCGGTGGAGGGGTGGACCTATGGCTACACCTTC.

The table lists this clonotype with a few counts. The V and J genes are TRBV9 and TRBJ2-7; 14 nucleotides align to TRBD2. In germline, CDR1 is SGDLS, CDR2 YYNGEE. The CDR3 contains 16 residues. After removal of 4 bases from V and 3 bases from J, the junction contained 6 bases not matched to a gene. CDR3 DNA sequence: TGTGCCAGCAGCACACATGGGACTAGCGGGAGCTACGAGCAGTACTTC. Its translation is CASSTHGTSGSYEQYF. Variable domain in full (rest from reference TRBV9 and TRBJ2-7): DSGVTQTPKHLITATGQRVTLRCSPRSGDLSVYWYQQSLDQGLQFLIQYYNGEERAKGNILERFSAQQFPDLHSELNLSSLELGDSALYFCASSTHGTSGSYEQYFGPGTRLTVT.

V gene TRBV9 combines with J gene TRBJ2-7, with 7 nucleotides matching TRBD1. The ends lost 4 bases at V and 3 bases at J; junction bases unmatched: 7. This CDR3 contains 14 residues. The germline V gene encodes CDR1 SGDLS and CDR2 YYNGEE. The CDR3 loop is CASSRDRAVYEQYF. CDR3 DNA sequence: TGTGCCAGCAGCAGAGACAGGGCGGTCTACGAGCAGTACTTC.

Comments on this clonotype: The limits of the CDR3 on the DNA are not certain, so only TCRdb's listed CDR3 is given. V is TRBV6-5 and J is TRBJ2-3; TRBD1 was called by the table and not checked on the DNA. Germline loops: CDR1 MNHEY, CDR2 SVGAGI. 14 amino acids form the CDR3, both terminal residues included. The CDR3 region is CASSSSDSVDTQYF.

The chain has TRBV11-2 and TRBJ1-4; perhaps TRBD1 as D (6 bases). Germline CDR1 and CDR2: SGHAT and FQNNGV. Trimming pared 0 bases from V and 6 bases from J, leaving 11 bases between. This CDR3 has 15 residues. This chain's CDR3 is CASSLDGTIHEKLFF. The CDR3 nucleotides are TGTGCCAGCAGCTTAGATGGGACAATACATGAAAAACTGTTTTTT.